These 20 T cell receptor beta chains originate from one sample sequenced in a study of T-cell reconstitution after alpha-beta-depleted transplantation in children. Molecular barcoding with unique molecular identifiers was used for the TCRbeta library. Each CDR3 protein is one row after TCRdb ran MiXCR on the PCR reads. The sample includes about 400,000 distinct CDR3 sequences, over 20% of them seen just once. The source material was PBMCs from the stem cell graft donor, sampled from the stem cell graft. The source is a human donor who donated a stem cell graft to a child with acute myeloid leukemia.

The rearrangement links TRBV7-3 to TRBJ2-1; D may be TRBD1 or TRBD2 (6 bases each). This CDR3 has 15 amino acids. Per germline, CDR1 SGHTA and CDR2 FQGTGA. The V and J ends lost 5 bases and 0 bases respectively, with 11 bases between them. In nucleotides, the CDR3 is TGTGCCAGCAGCCAAGGGGGGCTCTCCTACAATGAGCAGTTCTTC. This translates into CASSQGGLSYNEQFF.

This chain uses TRBV7-3 with TRBJ2-2, with a tentative D call TRBD2 (5 bases). The germline gives CDR1 SGHTA, CDR2 FQGTGA. This CDR3 is built from 14 residues. Deletions cut 6 bases from V and 4 bases from J, with 12 bases between. The CDR3 spells CASRLEVGTGELFF. DNA of the CDR3: TGTGCCAGCAGACTGGAGGTGGGCACCGGGGAGCTGTTTTTT.

This clonotype appeared a single time. The rearrangement uses TRBV4-3 and TRBJ2-2; D may be TRBD1 or TRBD2 (6 bases each). CDR1 and CDR2 from the germline V gene are LGHNA and YSLEER. There are 14 residues in the CDR3. Trimming removed 4 bases from V and 5 bases from J, with 11 bases in between. The CDR3 sequence: CASSRGARTGELFF. In DNA, the CDR3 is TGCGCCAGCAGCCGGGGGGCGCGGACCGGGGAGCTGTTTTTT.

The chain combines TRBV11-2 with TRBJ2-3; a weak D match, TRBD2 (6 bases). With 2 bases removed from V and 5 bases from J, the gap between germline ends came to 26 bases. Germline-derived CDR1 and CDR2 are SGHAT and FQNNGV. The CDR3 consists of 19 residues. The CDR3 spells CASSLRVVPVGGPGDTQYF. CDR3 DNA sequence: TGTGCCAGCAGCTTACGGGTTGTTCCTGTCGGGGGTCCCGGAGATACGCAGTATTTT.

This clonotype was observed a few times. J is TRBJ2-1 and V is TRBV27; 9 bases map to TRBD2. Germline CDR1 reads MNHEY; CDR2 reads SMNVEV (reference sequence). V shed 9 bases and J 10 bases; nucleotides not matched to a gene: 13. The CDR3 runs to 14 residues. The CDR3: CASRRAGGMDEQFF. CDR3 DNA sequence: TGTGCCAGTAGGAGAGCGGGAGGCATGGACGAGCAGTTCTTC.

This clonotype came up many times. J is TRBJ2-1 and V is TRBV12-3 or TRBV12-4, with 8 bases fitting TRBD1. Unmatched junction bases numbered 14, after V lost 8 bases and J lost 5 bases. The CDR3 spans 16 residues. The CDR3 is CASHPSDREENNEQFF. The CDR3 nucleotides read TGTGCCAGCCACCCTTCGGACAGGGAGGAGAACAATGAGCAGTTCTTC.

The chain carries TRBV25-1 and TRBJ2-1; 8 nucleotides match TRBD2. The CDR3 spans 16 residues. Germline CDR1 MGHDK, CDR2 SYGVNS. The J segment lost 7 bases and the V segment lost 2 bases, leaving 10 bases of the junction unmatched. The CDR3 loop reads CASSELVPGGRNEQFF. The CDR3 DNA reads TGTGCCAGCAGTGAACTAGTCCCGGGAGGGCGGAATGAGCAGTTCTTC. Based on the CDR3 plus reference TRBV25-1 and TRBJ2-1, the full variable domain is EADIYQTPRYLVIGTGKKITLECSQTMGHDKMYWYQQDPGMELHLIHYSYGVNSTEKGDLSSESTVSRIRTEHFPLTLESARPSHTSQYLCASSELVPGGRNEQFFGPGTRLTVL.

A few counts support this clonotype. This chain joins TRBV7-3 and TRBJ2-1; the D call may be TRBD1 or TRBD2 (5 bases each). V was cut by 0 bases and J by 0 bases, with 21 bases left in between. Germline lookup yields CDR1 SGHTA and CDR2 FQGTGA. This CDR3 comprises 20 residues. The CDR3 bases are TGTGCCAGCAGCTTAACAGGTGTGGGGCTAGCCTCTTACTCCTACAATGAGCAGTTCTTC. This gives the protein CASSLTGVGLASYSYNEQFF.

This clonotype was detected only a few times. The V and J genes are TRBV7-8 and TRBJ2-1, with 9 bases matching TRBD1. This CDR3 is 13 amino acids long. J was trimmed by 15 bases and V by 5 bases; bases with no gene match: 11. CDR1 SGHVS and CDR2 FQNEAQ come from the germline V gene. This CDR3 reads CASSPNDRGLGFF. For the CDR3, the DNA is TGTGCCAGCAGCCCTAACGACAGGGGGTTAGGGTTCTTC.

The V call is TRBV20-1, the J call TRBJ1-5; D remains ambiguous. The CDR3 runs to 12 residues. The germline V gene encodes CDR1 DFQATT and CDR2 SNEGSKA (reference sequence). The DNA for the CDR3 is TGCAGCGGTACAAGGAAGGGTCAGCCCCAGCATTTT. Translated, it gives CSGTRKGQPQHF.

This clonotype was observed a handful of times. The chain employs TRBV4-2 and TRBJ2-1; 9 nucleotides agree with TRBD2. Germline CDR1 and CDR2: LGHNA and YNFKEQ. The V gene end was trimmed by 3 bases and the J gene end by 8 bases; junction bases not matched to a gene: 2. The CDR3 is made up of 13 amino acids. DNA for the CDR3: TGTGCCAGCAGCCAGGGACTAGCCTATGAGCAGTTCTTC. Encoded protein: CASSQGLAYEQFF.

The chain combines TRBV29-1 with TRBJ2-4; 9 bases agree with TRBD1. The V and J ends lost 7 bases and 6 bases, in that order; junction bases with no gene match: 4. The CDR3 has 12 residues. From germline, CDR1 is SQVTM and CDR2 ANQGSEA. The chain's CDR3 is CSGRQGGNIQYF. In DNA form, the CDR3 reads TGCAGCGGGAGACAGGGGGGAAACATTCAGTACTTC.

The V call is TRBV3-1, the J call TRBJ2-2, with no clear D. The CDR3 length is 12 residues. Trimming removed 6 bases at V and 1 base at J, with 3 bases between. Germline V gene sequence: CDR1 LGHDT, CDR2 YNNKEL (reference sequence). The CDR3 region is CASRLNTGELFF. CDR3 nucleotide sequence: TGTGCCAGCAGACTGAACACCGGGGAGCTGTTTTTT.

The chain combines TRBV20-1 with TRBJ1-1; the D is unclear. Germline-derived CDR1 and CDR2 are DFQATT and SNEGSKA (reference sequence). V lost 3 bases, J lost 8 bases, and 10 bases lay in between. CDR3 size: 11 residues. The CDR3 sequence: CSASDPLEAFF. The CDR3 nucleotides are TGCAGTGCTAGTGACCCCCTAGAAGCTTTCTTT.

This clonotype was detected only a few times. V usage is TRBV27 and J usage is TRBJ2-2; TRBD1 agrees at 8 bases. Germline V gives CDR1 MNHEY, CDR2 SMNVEV (reference sequence). V dropped 5 bases and J dropped 5; count of bases not matched to a gene: 13. The CDR3 is made up of 17 amino acids. CDR3 sequence: CASSKRTGWTSTGELFF. In nucleotides, the CDR3 is TGTGCCAGCAGTAAAAGGACAGGGTGGACATCGACCGGGGAGCTGTTTTTT.

This clonotype appeared once. The chain combines TRBV7-8 with TRBJ2-4, with 7 positions matching TRBD1. Per the germline V gene, CDR1 is SGHVS and CDR2 is FQNEAQ. J was trimmed by 6 bases and V by 0 bases; bases with no gene match: 5. The CDR3 spans 15 residues. CDR3 bases: TGTGCCAGCAGCTTAGCACAGGGGTTCTCAAACATTCAGTACTTC. Translation gives CASSLAQGFSNIQYF. The full variable domain, completed using reference TRBV7-8 and TRBJ2-4, is GAGVSQSPRYKVAKRGQDVALRCDPISGHVSLFWYQQALGQGPEFLTYFQNEAQLDKSGLPSDRFFAERPEGSVSTLKIQRTQQEDSAVYLCASSLAQGFSNIQYFGAGTRLSVL.

The V gene is TRBV5-5, the J gene TRBJ1-2; TRBD1 matches at 8 bases. V shed 4 bases and J 2 bases; nucleotides not matched to a gene: 4. CDR1 SGHKS and CDR2 YYEKEE come from the germline V gene (reference sequence). The CDR3 spans 14 residues. In DNA, the CDR3 is TGTGCCAGCAGCCTGGACAGGGTGAACTATGGCTACACCTTC. Its protein product is CASSLDRVNYGYTF.

This clonotype was observed many times. The chain uses TRBV4-2 and TRBJ1-1, with D perhaps matching TRBD1 (6 bases). V was cut by 2 bases and J by 1 base, with 14 bases left in between. This CDR3 is built from 16 residues. CDR1 is LGHNA, CDR2 YNFKEQ, per germline. The CDR3 bases are TGTGCCAGCAGCCAATCGACGACAGGCCCGAACACTGAAGCTTTCTTT. This translates into CASSQSTTGPNTEAFF.

This clonotype was recorded a few times. J is TRBJ1-5 and V is TRBV28; a possible D gene is TRBD1 (5 bases). CDR1 and CDR2 from the germline V gene are MDHEN and SYDVKM. Deletions cut 2 bases from V and 5 bases from J, with 22 bases between. The CDR3 contains 18 residues. CDR3 amino acids: CASSLSGWGHSLDQPQHF. CDR3 in DNA: TGTGCCAGCAGTTTAAGTGGTTGGGGCCACAGTCTCGATCAGCCCCAGCATTTT.

This clonotype has only a few counts. The genes are TRBV6-1 and TRBJ2-3, with unresolved D. This CDR3 is built from 14 residues. Trimming pared 4 bases from V and 0 bases from J, leaving 8 bases between. Germline V CDR1 and CDR2: MNHNS, SASEGT. The CDR3 region is CASSGQWSTDTQYF. The CDR3 nucleotides are TGTGCCAGCAGTGGTCAATGGAGCACAGATACGCAGTATTTT.